A single sample gave rise to the 18 T cell receptor beta chains below, sequenced in a study of blood T cell repertoires in COVID-19. Profiled with immunoSEQ multiplex PCR; TCRdb holds only in-frame clones, not every one. The top ten clones hold over 7% of a sample with 210,000 or so clones, 65% to 85% of them seen once. Material: PBMCs or T cells enriched from blood (not recorded which). Receptor source: a woman in her 40s with acute COVID-19.

The J gene is TRBJ1-5, the V gene TRBV5-1, with 8 positions matching TRBD1. Per germline, CDR1 SGHRS and CDR2 YFSETQ. The CDR3 is 16 amino acids. Germline trimming cut 4 bases from V and 4 bases from J; bases unmatched to any gene: 10. The CDR3 DNA is TGCGCCAGCAGCCTAGGACAGGGTTTGGAAAATCAGCCCCAGCATTTT. The encoded protein is CASSLGQGLENQPQHF.

A few counts support this clone. This chain links TRBV7-9 with TRBJ1-1; D gene unclear. Germline assignment: CDR1 SEHNR and CDR2 FQNEAQ (reference sequence). Trimming took 1 base from V and 4 from J, leaving 10 bases between them. There are 14 residues in the CDR3. This chain's CDR3 is CASSLVRSLTEAFF. CDR3 sequence (DNA): TGTGCCAGCAGCTTAGTGAGGTCCCTCACTGAAGCTTTCTTT.

This clone came up a few times. J is TRBJ2-3 and V is TRBV11-2, with a tentative D call TRBD2 (6 bases). V lost 6 bases and J 4 bases, leaving 11 bases between the germline ends. The CDR3 consists of 13 residues. The germline gives CDR1 SGHAT, CDR2 FQNNGV. CDR3 DNA sequence: TGTGCCAGCAGTTTGGGACTTTCAGATACGCAGTATTTT. Translation: CASSLGLSDTQYF.

The chain couples TRBV10-2 to TRBJ1-2, with D tentatively TRBD1 (6 bases). The CDR3 extends over 15 amino acids. Deletions cut 8 bases from V and 4 bases from J, with 20 bases between. From germline, CDR1 is WSHSY and CDR2 SAAADI. CDR3 nucleotide sequence: TGCGCCAGCGGGGGGGTACTGACAGGTTCCTATGGCTACACCTTC. Amino acids: CASGGVLTGSYGYTF.

This clone was detected only a few times. V and J are TRBV7-8 and TRBJ1-1, with D possibly TRBD1 on 5 matching bases. Trimming took 1 base from V and 7 from J, leaving 25 bases between them. The CDR3 contains 18 residues. Germline CDR1 SGHVS, CDR2 FQNEAQ. The DNA of the CDR3 is TGTGCCAGCAGCTTAGTTAACCGGGGGAGTTTAGGCGTTTATGAAGCTTTCTTT. It codes for CASSLVNRGSLGVYEAFF.

This clone has only one observation. V and J are TRBV5-6 and TRBJ2-1; 11 nucleotides align to TRBD2. The V segment lost 3 bases and the J segment 4 bases; nucleotides outside the gene matches: 9. The germline V gene has CDR1 SGHDT and CDR2 YYEEEE. This CDR3 spans 17 amino acids. The CDR3 reads CASSWMTSGTYYNEQFF. DNA of the CDR3: TGTGCCAGCAGCTGGATGACTAGCGGGACTTATTACAATGAGCAGTTCTTC.

In its sample, this clone was seen many times. J is TRBJ1-2 and V is TRBV27; 9 bases align to TRBD1. The germline V gene encodes CDR1 MNHEY and CDR2 SMNVEV (reference sequence). Trimming at V came to 6 bases and at J to 8 bases, leaving 16 bases not matched to a gene. There are 16 residues in the CDR3. The CDR3 here is CASRRQGVTPSDGYTF. The DNA for the CDR3 is TGTGCCAGCAGAAGACAGGGGGTGACCCCATCGGACGGCTACACCTTC.

The chain's CDR3 is CAWSLGHANTEAFF. CDR3 sequence (DNA): TGTGCCTGGAGTTTGGGACATGCGAACACTGAAGCTTTCTTT. The chain is built from TRBV30 and TRBJ1-1; maybe TRBD1 (6 bases). CDR3 size: 14 residues. Germline CDR1 GTSNPN, CDR2 SVGIG (reference sequence). V lost 2 bases and J 1 base, leaving 11 bases between the germline ends.

The genes are TRBV28 and TRBJ2-2, with 14 nucleotides matching TRBD2. The V and J ends lost 5 bases and 9 bases, in that order; junction bases with no gene match: 14. The CDR3 is made up of 18 amino acids. Germline CDR1 reads MDHEN; CDR2 reads SYDVKM. The CDR3: CASSLRLAGGPYARELFF. The CDR3, as DNA: TGTGCCAGCAGTCTCAGACTAGCGGGGGGGCCTTATGCCCGGGAGCTGTTTTTT.

V and J are TRBV2 and TRBJ2-1; the D gene is possibly TRBD1 (6 bases). This CDR3 region has 12 residues. V lost 6 bases to trimming and J lost 10 bases, with 13 bases between them. The V gene's germline CDR1 is SNHLY and CDR2 FYNNEI. The CDR3 loop is CASSQQGGEQFF. The CDR3 DNA sequence: TGTGCCAGCAGCCAACAGGGTGGAGAGCAGTTCTTC.

The chain has TRBV5-1 and TRBJ2-5; D remains ambiguous. Germline assignment: CDR1 SGHRS and CDR2 YFSETQ. CDR3 length: 16 amino acids. Trimming removed 4 bases at V and 2 bases at J, with 18 bases between. As DNA, the CDR3 is TGCGCCAGCAGCCGCGGTCAAGAAGTCCTACAAGAGACCCAGTACTTC. Its protein product is CASSRGQEVLQETQYF.

The J gene is TRBJ2-1, the V gene TRBV11-3, with a possible D match to TRBD2 (6 bases). Trimming took off 0 bases at V and 7 bases at J, with 22 bases between the two ends. This CDR3 region has 18 residues. Looked up from germline, CDR1 is SGHNT and CDR2 is YENEEA. The CDR3 here is CASSLDLGGRMGRNEQFF. The CDR3 nucleotides are TGTGCCAGCAGCTTAGATTTGGGGGGACGGATGGGAAGAAATGAGCAGTTCTTC.

This chain joins TRBV19 and TRBJ2-5; 8 bases match TRBD2. Looked up from germline, CDR1 is LNHDA and CDR2 is SQIVND (reference sequence). The V and J ends lost 3 bases and 4 bases, in that order; junction bases with no gene match: 7. The CDR3 length is 15 residues. CDR3 bases: TGTGCCAGTAGTATGGAGAGGCTAGCGGGAGAGACCCAGTACTTC. Encoded protein: CASSMERLAGETQYF. The entire variable domain, with the rest obtained from reference TRBV19 and TRBJ2-5, is as follows: DGGITQSPKYLFRKEGQNVTLSCEQNLNHDAMYWYRQDPGQGLRLIYYSQIVNDFQKGDIAEGYSVSREKKESFPLTVTSAQKNPTAFYLCASSMERLAGETQYFGPGTRLLVL.

The gene calls are TRBV9 and TRBJ2-3, with 8 bases lining up with TRBD2. Germline CDR1 is SGDLS and CDR2 is YYNGEE. The length of the CDR3 is 14 residues. V shed 0 bases, J shed 4 bases, and the junction held 1 base outside the gene matches. The CDR3 here is CASSVAGGPDTQYF. The DNA for the CDR3 is TGTGCCAGCAGCGTAGCGGGGGGGCCAGATACGCAGTATTTT.

J is TRBJ1-1 and V is TRBV7-9, with a possible D match to TRBD1 (6 bases). This CDR3 comprises 13 residues. Germline V gene data show CDR1 as SEHNR and CDR2 as FQNEAQ (reference sequence). The V gene lost 1 base and the J gene lost 6 bases, with 9 bases spanning the gap. The CDR3 DNA follows: TGTGCCAGCAGCTTAGAAGCAGGGGCTGAAGCTTTCTTT. The encoded protein is CASSLEAGAEAFF. Using reference TRBV7-9 and TRBJ1-1 for the parts outside the CDR3, the full variable domain is DTGVSQNPRHKITKRGQNVTFRCDPISEHNRLYWYRQTLGQGPEFLTYFQNEAQLEKSRLLSDRFSAERPKGSFSTLEIQRTEQGDSAMYLCASSLEAGAEAFFGQGTRLTVV.

This clone was recorded only once. The chain couples TRBV6-1 to TRBJ1-5; 11 positions match TRBD1. The germline V gene encodes CDR1 MNHNS and CDR2 SASEGT. This CDR3 comprises 16 residues. The V gene end was trimmed by 0 bases and the J gene end by 8 bases; junction bases not matched to a gene: 6. In DNA, the CDR3 is TGTGCCAGCAGTGAAGCACCGGGACAGGGGGGTAAGCCCCAGCATTTT. Amino acid sequence: CASSEAPGQGGKPQHF.

This clone turned up a few times. The J gene is TRBJ2-5, the V gene TRBV24-1; 7 bases align to TRBD1. The CDR3 runs to 14 residues. Per germline, CDR1 KGHDR and CDR2 SFDVKD. With V trimmed by 2 bases and J by 5 bases, 4 bases remained unmatched. The CDR3 sequence is CATSDYRGSETQYF. CDR3 coding DNA: TGTGCCACCAGTGATTACAGGGGATCGGAGACCCAGTACTTC.

This chain uses TRBV6-5 with TRBJ1-1; possibly TRBD1 for D (5 bases). V lost 4 bases, J lost 8 bases, and 17 bases lay in between. The CDR3 sequence is 14 residues long. The germline CDR1 and CDR2 sequences are MNHEY and SVGAGI. This CDR3 is CASSSRPRQFEAFF. The DNA of the CDR3 is TGTGCCAGCAGTTCACGACCCCGACAGTTCGAAGCTTTCTTT.